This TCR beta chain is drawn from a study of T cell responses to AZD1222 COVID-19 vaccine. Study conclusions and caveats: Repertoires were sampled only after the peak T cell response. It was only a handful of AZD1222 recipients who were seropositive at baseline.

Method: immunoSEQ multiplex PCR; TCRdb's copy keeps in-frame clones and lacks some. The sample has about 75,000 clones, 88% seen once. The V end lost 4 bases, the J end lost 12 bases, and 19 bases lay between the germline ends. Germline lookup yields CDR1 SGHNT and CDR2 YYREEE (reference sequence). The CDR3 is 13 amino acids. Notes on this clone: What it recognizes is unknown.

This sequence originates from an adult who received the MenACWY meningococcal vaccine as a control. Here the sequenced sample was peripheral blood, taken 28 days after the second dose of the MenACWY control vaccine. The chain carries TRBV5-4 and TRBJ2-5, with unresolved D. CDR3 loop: CASSPESPDEEYF. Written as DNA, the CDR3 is TGTGCCAGCAGCCCGGAGTCCCCCGACGAGGAGTACTTC.